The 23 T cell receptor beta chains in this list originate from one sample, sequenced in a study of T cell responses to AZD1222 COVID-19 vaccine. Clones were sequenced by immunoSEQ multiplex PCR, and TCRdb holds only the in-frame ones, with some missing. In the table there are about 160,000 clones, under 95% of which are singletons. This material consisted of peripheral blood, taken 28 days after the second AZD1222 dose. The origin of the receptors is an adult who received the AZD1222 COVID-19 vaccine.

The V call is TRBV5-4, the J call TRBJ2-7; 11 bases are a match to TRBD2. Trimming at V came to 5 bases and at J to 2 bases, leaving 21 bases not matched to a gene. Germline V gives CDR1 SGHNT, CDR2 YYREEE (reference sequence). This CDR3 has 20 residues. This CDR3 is CASSLGTPGLAAEVTYEQYF. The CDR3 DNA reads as TGTGCCAGCAGTTTAGGGACGCCGGGACTAGCGGCCGAGGTTACCTACGAGCAGTACTTC. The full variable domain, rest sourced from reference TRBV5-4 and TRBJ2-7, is ETGVTQSPTHLIKTRGQQVTLRCSSQSGHNTVSWYQQALGQGPQFIFQYYREEENGRGNFPPRFSGLQFPNYSSELNVNALELDDSALYLCASSLGTPGLAAEVTYEQYFGPGTRLTVT.

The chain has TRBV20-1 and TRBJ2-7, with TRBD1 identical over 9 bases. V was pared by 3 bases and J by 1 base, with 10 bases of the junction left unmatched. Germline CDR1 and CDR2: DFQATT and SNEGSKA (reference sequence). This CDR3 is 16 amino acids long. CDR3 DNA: TGCAGTGCTAGTCCACTGGGACAGGGAAGTTCCTACGAGCAGTACTTC. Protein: CSASPLGQGSSYEQYF.

CDR3 region: CASSNDWGTGDNRDYGYTF. CDR3 nucleotide sequence: TGTGCCAGCAGCAACGATTGGGGGACAGGGGATAATCGGGACTATGGCTACACCTTC. The chain employs TRBV21-1 and TRBJ1-2; the DNA was not compared with TRBD1, the D call given in the table. TRBV21-1 represents a pseudogene. The CDR3 extends over 19 amino acids.

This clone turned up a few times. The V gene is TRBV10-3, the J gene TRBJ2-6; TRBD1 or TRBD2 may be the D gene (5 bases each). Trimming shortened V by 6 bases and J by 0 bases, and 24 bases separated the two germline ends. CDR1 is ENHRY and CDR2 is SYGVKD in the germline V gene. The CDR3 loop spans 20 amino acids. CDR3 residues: CAIRAPPGTDDASGANVLTF. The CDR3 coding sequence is TGTGCCATCAGGGCTCCCCCCGGGACGGATGATGCCTCTGGGGCCAACGTCCTGACTTTC.

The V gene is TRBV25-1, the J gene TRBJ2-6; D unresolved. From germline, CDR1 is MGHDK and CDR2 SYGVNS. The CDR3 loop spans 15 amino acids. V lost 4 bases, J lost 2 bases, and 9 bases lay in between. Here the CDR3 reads CASSGRRAGANVLTF. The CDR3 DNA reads TGTGCCAGCAGTGGGAGACGGGCTGGGGCCAACGTCCTGACTTTC.

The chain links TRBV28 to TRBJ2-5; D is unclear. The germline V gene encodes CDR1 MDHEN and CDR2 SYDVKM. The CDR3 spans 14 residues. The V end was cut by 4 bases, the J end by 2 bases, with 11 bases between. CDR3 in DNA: TGTGCCAGCAGTTCCGCGATACGGCAAGAGACCCAGTACTTC. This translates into CASSSAIRQETQYF. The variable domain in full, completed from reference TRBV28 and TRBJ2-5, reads DVKVTQSSRYLVKRTGEKVFLECVQDMDHENMFWYRQDPGLGLRLIYFSYDVKMKEKGDIPEGYSVSREKKERFSLILESASTNQTSMYLCASSSAIRQETQYFGPGTRLLVL.

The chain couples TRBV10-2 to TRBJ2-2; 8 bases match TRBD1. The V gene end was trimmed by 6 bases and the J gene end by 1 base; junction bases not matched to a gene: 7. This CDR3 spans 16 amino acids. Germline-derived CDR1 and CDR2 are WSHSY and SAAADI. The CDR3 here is CASRVPGTGNTGELFF. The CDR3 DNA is TGCGCCAGCAGGGTCCCCGGGACAGGGAACACCGGGGAGCTGTTTTTT.

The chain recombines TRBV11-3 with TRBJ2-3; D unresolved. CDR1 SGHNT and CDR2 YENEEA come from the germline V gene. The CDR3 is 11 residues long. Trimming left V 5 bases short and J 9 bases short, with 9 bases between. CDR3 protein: CASSQWITQYF. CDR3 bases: TGTGCCAGCAGCCAGTGGATCACGCAGTATTTT.

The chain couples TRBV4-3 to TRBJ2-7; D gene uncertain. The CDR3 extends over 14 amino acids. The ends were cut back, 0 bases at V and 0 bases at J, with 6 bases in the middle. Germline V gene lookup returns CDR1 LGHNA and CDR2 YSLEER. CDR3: CASSQERDSYEQYF. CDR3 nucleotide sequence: TGCGCCAGCAGCCAAGAAAGGGACTCCTACGAGCAGTACTTC.

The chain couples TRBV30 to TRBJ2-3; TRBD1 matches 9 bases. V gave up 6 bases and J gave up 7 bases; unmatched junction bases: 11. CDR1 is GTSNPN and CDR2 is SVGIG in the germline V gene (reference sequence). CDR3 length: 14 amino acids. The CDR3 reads CACRGQGGGNTQYF. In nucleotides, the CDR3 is TGTGCCTGCCGGGGACAGGGAGGAGGTAATACGCAGTATTTT.

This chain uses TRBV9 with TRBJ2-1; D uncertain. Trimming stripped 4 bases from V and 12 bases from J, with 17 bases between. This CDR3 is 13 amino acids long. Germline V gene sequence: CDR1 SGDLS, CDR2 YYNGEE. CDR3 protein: CASSPLPNEMQFF. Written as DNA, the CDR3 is TGTGCCAGCAGCCCGCTACCGAACGAAATGCAGTTCTTC.

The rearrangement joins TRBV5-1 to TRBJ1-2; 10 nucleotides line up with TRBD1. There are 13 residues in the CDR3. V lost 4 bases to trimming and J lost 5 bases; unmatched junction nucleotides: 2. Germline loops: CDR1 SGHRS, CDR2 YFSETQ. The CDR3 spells CASSVGQGYGYTF. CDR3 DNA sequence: TGCGCCAGCAGCGTGGGACAGGGGTATGGCTACACCTTC.

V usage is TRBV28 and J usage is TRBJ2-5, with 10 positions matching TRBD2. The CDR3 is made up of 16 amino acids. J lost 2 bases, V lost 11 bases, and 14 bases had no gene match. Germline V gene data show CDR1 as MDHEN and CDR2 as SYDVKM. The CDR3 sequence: CAAVSSGRGIQETQYF. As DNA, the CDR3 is TGTGCCGCCGTGTCTAGCGGGAGAGGAATACAAGAGACCCAGTACTTC.

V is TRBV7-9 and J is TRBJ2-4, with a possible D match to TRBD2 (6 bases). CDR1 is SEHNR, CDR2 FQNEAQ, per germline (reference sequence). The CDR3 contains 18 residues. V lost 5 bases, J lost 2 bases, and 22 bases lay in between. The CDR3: CASSAVTDYPRTKNIQYF. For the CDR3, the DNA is TGTGCCAGCAGCGCCGTAACGGACTACCCCCGAACCAAAAACATTCAGTACTTC.

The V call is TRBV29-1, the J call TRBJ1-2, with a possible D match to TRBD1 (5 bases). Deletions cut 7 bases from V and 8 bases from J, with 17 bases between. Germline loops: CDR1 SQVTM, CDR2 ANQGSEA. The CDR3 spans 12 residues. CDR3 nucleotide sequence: TGCAGCGCCCCGACGGGGGTCGGGGGCTACACCTTC. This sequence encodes CSAPTGVGGYTF.

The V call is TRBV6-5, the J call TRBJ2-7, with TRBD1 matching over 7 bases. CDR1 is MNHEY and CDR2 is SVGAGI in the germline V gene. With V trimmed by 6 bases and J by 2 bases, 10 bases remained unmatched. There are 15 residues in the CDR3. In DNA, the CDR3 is TGTGCCAGCAGGGATGACAGGGACCATCCCTACGAGCAGTACTTC. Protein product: CASRDDRDHPYEQYF.

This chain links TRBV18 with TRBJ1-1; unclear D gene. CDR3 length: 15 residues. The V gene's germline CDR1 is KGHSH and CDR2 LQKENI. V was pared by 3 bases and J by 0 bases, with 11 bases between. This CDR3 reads CASSPSGKMNTEAFF. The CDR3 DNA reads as TGTGCCAGCTCACCTTCAGGCAAAATGAACACTGAAGCTTTCTTT.

This CDR3 is CASSEWGGGHNYGYTF. The DNA of the CDR3 is TGTGCCAGCAGTGAATGGGGCGGGGGTCACAACTATGGCTACACCTTC. The chain recombines TRBV6-1 with TRBJ1-2; maybe TRBD1 (5 bases). Trimming stripped 2 bases from V and 2 bases from J, with 15 bases between. Per the germline V gene, CDR1 is MNHNS and CDR2 is SASEGT. This CDR3 is built from 16 residues.

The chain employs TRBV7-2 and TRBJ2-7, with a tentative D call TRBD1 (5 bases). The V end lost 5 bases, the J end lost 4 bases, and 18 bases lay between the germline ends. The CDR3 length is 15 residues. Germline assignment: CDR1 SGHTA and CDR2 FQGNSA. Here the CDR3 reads CASSLSGQGRYEQYF. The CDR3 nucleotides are TGTGCCAGCAGCCTCTCTGGGCAGGGTCGATACGAGCAGTACTTC.

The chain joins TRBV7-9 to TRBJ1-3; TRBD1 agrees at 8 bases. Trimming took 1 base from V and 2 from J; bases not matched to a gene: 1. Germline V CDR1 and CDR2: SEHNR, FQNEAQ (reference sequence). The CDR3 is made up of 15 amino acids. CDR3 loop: CASSLETGAGNTIYF. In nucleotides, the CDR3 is TGTGCCAGCAGCTTAGAGACAGGGGCTGGAAACACCATATATTTT.

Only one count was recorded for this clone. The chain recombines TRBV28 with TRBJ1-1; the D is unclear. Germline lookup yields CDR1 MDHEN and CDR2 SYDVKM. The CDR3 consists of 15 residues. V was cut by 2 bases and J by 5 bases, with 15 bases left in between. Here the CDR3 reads CASSLKVGVRTEAFF. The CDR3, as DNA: TGTGCCAGCAGTTTAAAGGTCGGGGTAAGGACTGAAGCTTTCTTT.

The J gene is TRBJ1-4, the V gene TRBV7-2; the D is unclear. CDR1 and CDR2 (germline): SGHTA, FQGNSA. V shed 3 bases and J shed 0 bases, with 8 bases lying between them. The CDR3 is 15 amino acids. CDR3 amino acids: CASSLWAATNEKLFF. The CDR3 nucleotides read TGTGCCAGCAGCTTGTGGGCTGCAACTAATGAAAAACTGTTTTTT.

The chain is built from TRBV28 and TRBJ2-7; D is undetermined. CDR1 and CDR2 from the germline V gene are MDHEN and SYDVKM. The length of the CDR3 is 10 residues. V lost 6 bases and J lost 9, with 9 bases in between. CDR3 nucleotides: TGTGCCAGCAGGGGTAAAGCGCAGTACTTC. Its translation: CASRGKAQYF.